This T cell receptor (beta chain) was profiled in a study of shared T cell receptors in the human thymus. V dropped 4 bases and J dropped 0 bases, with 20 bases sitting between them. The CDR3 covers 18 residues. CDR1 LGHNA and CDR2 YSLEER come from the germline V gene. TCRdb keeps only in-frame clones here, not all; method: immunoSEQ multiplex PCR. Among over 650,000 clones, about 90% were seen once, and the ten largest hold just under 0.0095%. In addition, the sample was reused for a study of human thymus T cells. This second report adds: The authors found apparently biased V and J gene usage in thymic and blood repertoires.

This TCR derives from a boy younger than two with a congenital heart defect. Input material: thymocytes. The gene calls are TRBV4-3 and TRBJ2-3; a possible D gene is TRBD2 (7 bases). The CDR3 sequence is CASSRGDRGGRSTDTQYF. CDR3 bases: TGCGCCAGCAGCCGGGGCGATAGGGGGGGCCGTAGCACAGATACGCAGTATTTT.